The present T cell receptor (beta chain) was sequenced within a study of CD8 T cells in ankylosing spondylitis. Quantitative 5'-RACE with molecular barcodes produced the TCR beta libraries. TCRdb ran MiXCR on the 5' RACE reads and lists one entry per CDR3 protein. The sample records roughly 86,000 distinct CDR3 sequences, about 9.1% being singletons. This clonotype was detected many times. The receptor was derived from a male donor with ankylosing spondylitis or in good health (not recorded which). The material sequenced was blood, either unsorted or a sorted T cell fraction (not recorded which).

DNA for the CDR3: TGCAGTGCCAACCCCACTAGCGGGGGGTTCTACGAGCAGTACTTC. It encodes CSANPTSGGFYEQYF. The V and J genes are TRBV20-1 and TRBJ2-7, with 12 bases that match TRBD2. CDR1 DFQATT and CDR2 SNEGSKA come from the germline V gene (reference sequence). V lost 6 bases to trimming and J lost 3 bases; unmatched junction nucleotides: 9. The CDR3 runs 15 residues.